The entry that follows covers one T cell receptor beta chain sequence. This CDR3 is missing its conserved last phenylalanine or tryptophan, likely due to a read error. V was trimmed by 5 bases and J by 2 bases, leaving 12 bases between them. The CDR3 is 14 residues long. This record comes from a study of blood T cells in healthy people across ages. Combining a sample-barcoded 5' primer with a J-beta primer mix, a second PCR ran for roughly 6 to 11 cycles. Researchers report that a template-switch adaptor with 12 random nucleotides tagged each cDNA molecule. MiXCR, applied by TCRdb to the 5' RACE reads, yields one record per CDR3 protein. The sample has about 1,500,000 distinct CDR3 sequences; approximately 30% are singletons.

This TCR was sampled from a woman aged 25 to 39 in good health. Sequencing was done on a sample of blood. V usage is TRBV12-3 or TRBV12-4 and J usage is TRBJ1-2; D is unclear. The CDR3 region is CASSGRTVNYGYTL. CDR3 DNA sequence: TGTGCCAGCAGTGGGCGGACGGTCAACTATGGCTACACCTTA.